These 3 T cell receptor beta chains came from one sample sequenced in a study of human T cells and chemical hapten exposure. The time point denotes: patch test 2, 6 weeks after DPC sensitization. Described treatment: therapeutic diphenylcyclopropenone sensitization with weekly scalp DPC. MiXCR, run by TCRdb on the RACE reads, gives a single entry per CDR3 protein. The data show fewer than 95,000 distinct CDR3 sequences, with about 11% seen just once and around 2.2% held by the top ten. The specimen was whole blood, collected in connection with sensitization to the hapten diphenylcyclopropenone (DPC). The receptors shown here come from a man in his forties with alopecia areata. Some clones in this sample may be carry-over from other donors' samples.

A few counts support this clonotype. The rearrangement uses TRBV7-2 and TRBJ2-4; no definite D call. Germline V CDR1 and CDR2: SGHTA, FQGNSA. The CDR3 consists of 12 residues. Trimming removed 5 bases at V and 8 bases at J, with 10 bases between. This CDR3 is CASSGFLDIQYF. The CDR3 nucleotides are TGTGCCAGCAGCGGGTTCTTGGACATTCAGTACTTC.

The chain couples TRBV7-9 to TRBJ2-3; D is undetermined. Germline CDR1 is SEHNR and CDR2 is FQNEAQ (reference sequence). Trimming took off 3 bases at V and 4 bases at J, with 11 bases between the two ends. The CDR3 has 14 amino acids. CDR3 in amino acids: CASSFRTGPDTQYF. CDR3 sequence (DNA): TGTGCCAGCAGCTTTCGTACGGGTCCAGATACGCAGTATTTT.

The gene calls are TRBV6-6 and TRBJ1-5; the match to TRBD1 covers 10 bases. CDR3 length equals 18 residues. The junction had 12 bases not matched to a gene; V was cut back by 7 bases and J by 0 bases. Germline V gives CDR1 MNHNY, CDR2 SVGAGI (reference sequence). The CDR3 nucleotides read TGTGCCAGCATTCACGGGACAGGGGCCACCGCTAGCAATCAGCCCCAGCATTTT. The encoded protein is CASIHGTGATASNQPQHF.